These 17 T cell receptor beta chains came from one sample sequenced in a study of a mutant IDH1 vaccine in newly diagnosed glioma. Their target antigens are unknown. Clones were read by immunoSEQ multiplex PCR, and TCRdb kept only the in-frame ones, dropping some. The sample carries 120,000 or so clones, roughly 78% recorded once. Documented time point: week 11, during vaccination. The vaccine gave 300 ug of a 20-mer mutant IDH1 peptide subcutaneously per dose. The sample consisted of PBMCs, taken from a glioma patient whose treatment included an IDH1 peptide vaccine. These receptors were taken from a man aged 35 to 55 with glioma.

CDR3 protein: CASSWGTRSTDTQYF. CDR3 in DNA: TGTGCCAGCAGCTGGGGGACTAGGAGCACAGATACGCAGTATTTT. The chain carries TRBV5-5 and TRBJ2-3; 8 nucleotides align to TRBD2. This CDR3 contains 15 residues. V lost 3 bases, J lost 0 bases, and 3 bases stayed unmatched. Per germline, CDR1 SGHKS and CDR2 YYEKEE (reference sequence).

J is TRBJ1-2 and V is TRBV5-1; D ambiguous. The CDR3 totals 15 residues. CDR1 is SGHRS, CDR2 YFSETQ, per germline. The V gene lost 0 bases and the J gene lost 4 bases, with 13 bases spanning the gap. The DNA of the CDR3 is TGCGCCAGCAGCTTGGCGGAGGGCTCAGTCTATGGCTACACCTTC. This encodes CASSLAEGSVYGYTF.

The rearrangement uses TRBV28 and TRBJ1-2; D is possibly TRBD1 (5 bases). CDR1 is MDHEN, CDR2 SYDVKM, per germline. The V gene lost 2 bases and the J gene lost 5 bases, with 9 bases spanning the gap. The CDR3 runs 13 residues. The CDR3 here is CASSLLGGYGYTF. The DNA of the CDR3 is TGTGCCAGCAGTTTACTCGGGGGTTATGGCTACACCTTC.

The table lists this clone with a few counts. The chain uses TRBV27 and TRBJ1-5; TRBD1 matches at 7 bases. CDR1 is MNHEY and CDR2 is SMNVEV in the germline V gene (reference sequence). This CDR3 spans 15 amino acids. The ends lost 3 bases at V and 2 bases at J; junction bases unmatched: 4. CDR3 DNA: TGTGCCAGCAGTTTTGGCGGGACAGGCAATCAGCCCCAGCATTTT. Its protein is CASSFGGTGNQPQHF.

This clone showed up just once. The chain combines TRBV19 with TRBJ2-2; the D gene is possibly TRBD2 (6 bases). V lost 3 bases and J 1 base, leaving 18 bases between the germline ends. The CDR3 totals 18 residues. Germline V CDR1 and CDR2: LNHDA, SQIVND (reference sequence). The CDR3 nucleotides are TGTGCCAGTAGTATTTCCGCAGGTGGTAGCGGGAACACCGGGGAGCTGTTTTTT. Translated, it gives CASSISAGGSGNTGELFF.

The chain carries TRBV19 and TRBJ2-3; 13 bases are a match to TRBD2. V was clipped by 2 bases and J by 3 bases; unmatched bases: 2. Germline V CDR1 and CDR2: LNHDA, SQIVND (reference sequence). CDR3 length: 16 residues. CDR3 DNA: TGTGCCAGTAGTATAACTAGCGGGGGGGCAACAGATACGCAGTATTTT. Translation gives CASSITSGGATDTQYF.

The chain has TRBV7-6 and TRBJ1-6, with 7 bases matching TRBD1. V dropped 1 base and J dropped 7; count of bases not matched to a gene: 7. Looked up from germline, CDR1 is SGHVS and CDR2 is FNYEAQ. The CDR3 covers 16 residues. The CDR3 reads CASSLGGTAANSPLHF. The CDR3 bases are TGTGCCAGCAGCTTAGGGGGGACAGCCGCCAATTCACCCCTCCACTTT.

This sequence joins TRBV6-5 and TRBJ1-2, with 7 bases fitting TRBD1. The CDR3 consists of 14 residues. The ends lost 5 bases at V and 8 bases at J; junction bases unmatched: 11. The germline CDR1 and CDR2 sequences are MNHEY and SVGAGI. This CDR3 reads CASSRGVGGGGYTF. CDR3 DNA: TGTGCCAGCAGTCGAGGGGTAGGGGGCGGGGGCTACACCTTC.

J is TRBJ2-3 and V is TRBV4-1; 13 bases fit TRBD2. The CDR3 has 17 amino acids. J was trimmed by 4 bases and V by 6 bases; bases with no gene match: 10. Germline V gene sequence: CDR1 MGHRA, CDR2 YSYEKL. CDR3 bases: TGCGCCAGCAGGATGATAACTAGCGGGAGGGCCCCAGATACGCAGTATTTT. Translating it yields CASRMITSGRAPDTQYF.

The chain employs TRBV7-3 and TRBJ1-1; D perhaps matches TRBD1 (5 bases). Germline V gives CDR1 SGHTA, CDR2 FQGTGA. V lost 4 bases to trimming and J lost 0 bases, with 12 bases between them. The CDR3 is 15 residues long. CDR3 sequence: CASSWGGKMNTEAFF. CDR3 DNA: TGTGCCAGCAGCTGGGGCGGAAAGATGAACACTGAAGCTTTCTTT.

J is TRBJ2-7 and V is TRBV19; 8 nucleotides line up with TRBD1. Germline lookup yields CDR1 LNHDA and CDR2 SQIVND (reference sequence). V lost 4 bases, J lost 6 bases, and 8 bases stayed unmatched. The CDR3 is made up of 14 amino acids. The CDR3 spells CASSRPGQVVEQYF. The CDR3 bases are TGTGCCAGTAGTAGACCGGGACAGGTCGTCGAGCAGTACTTC.

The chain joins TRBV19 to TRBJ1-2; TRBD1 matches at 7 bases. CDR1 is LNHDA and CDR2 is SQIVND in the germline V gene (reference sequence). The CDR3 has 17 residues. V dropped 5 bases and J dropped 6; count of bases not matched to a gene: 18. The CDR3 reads CASSHKILGGGGDGYTF. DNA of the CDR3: TGTGCCAGTAGTCATAAGATACTCGGAGGGGGCGGAGATGGCTACACCTTC.

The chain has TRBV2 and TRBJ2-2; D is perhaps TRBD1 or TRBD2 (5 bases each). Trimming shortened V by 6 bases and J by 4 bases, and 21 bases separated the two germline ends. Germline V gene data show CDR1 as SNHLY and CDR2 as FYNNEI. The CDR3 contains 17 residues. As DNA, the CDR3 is TGTGCCAGCAGGGATGCCACTAGTCGTAGGGGCACCGGGGAGCTGTTTTTT. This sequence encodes CASRDATSRRGTGELFF.

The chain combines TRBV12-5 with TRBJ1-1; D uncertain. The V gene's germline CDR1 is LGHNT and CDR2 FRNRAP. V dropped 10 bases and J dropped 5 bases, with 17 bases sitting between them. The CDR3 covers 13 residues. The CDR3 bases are TGTGCTACCTCAACGGAGGGTAGTACTGAAGCTTTCTTT. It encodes CATSTEGSTEAFF.

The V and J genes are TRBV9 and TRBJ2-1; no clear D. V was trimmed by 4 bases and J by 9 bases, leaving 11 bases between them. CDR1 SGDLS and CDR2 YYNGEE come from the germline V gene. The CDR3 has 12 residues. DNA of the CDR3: TGTGCCAGCAGCACTTTAGGTTTTGAGCAGTTCTTC. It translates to CASSTLGFEQFF.

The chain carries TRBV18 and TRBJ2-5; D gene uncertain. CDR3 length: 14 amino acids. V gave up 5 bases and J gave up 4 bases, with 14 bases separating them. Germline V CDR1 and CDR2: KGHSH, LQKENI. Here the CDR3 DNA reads TGTGCCAGCTCATCGGTCCTCCCGAGAGAGACCCAGTACTTC. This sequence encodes CASSSVLPRETQYF.

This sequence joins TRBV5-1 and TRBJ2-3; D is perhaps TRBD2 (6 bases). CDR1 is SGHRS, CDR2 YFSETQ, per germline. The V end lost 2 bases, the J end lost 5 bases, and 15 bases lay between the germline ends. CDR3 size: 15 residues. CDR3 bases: TGCGCCAGCAGCTTAACCGGGACTGGAAGAGATACGCAGTATTTT. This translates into CASSLTGTGRDTQYF. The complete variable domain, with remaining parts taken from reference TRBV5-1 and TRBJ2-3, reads KAGVTQTPRYLIKTRGQQVTLSCSPISGHRSVSWYQQTPGQGLQFLFEYFSETQRNKGNFPGRFSGRQFSNSRSEMNVSTLELGDSALYLCASSLTGTGRDTQYFGPGTRLTVL.